The 11 T cell receptor beta chains in this list originate from one sample, sequenced in a study of cytomegalovirus exposure and HLA in healthy donors. Primers: 60 Vbeta forward and 13 Jbeta reverse. Here immunoSEQ multiplex PCR was the method, and the copy in TCRdb shows in-frame clones only, minus some. The sample includes fewer than 200,000 clones, 75% of them seen just once. The sample consisted of PBMCs. These receptors were taken from a man between 18 and 35 years old in good health and CMV-seronegative.

This clone was counted once. The chain couples TRBV6-4 to TRBJ2-1; 11 bases line up with TRBD2. Looked up from germline, CDR1 is MRHNA and CDR2 is SNTAGT. CDR3 size: 19 residues. Trimming removed 8 bases from V and 2 bases from J; junction bases left unmatched: 17. In DNA form, the CDR3 reads TGTGCCAGCGAGGAAACTAGCGGGAGTTTCCCTGAGCCCTACAATGAGCAGTTCTTC. It encodes CASEETSGSFPEPYNEQFF.

The rearrangement joins TRBV27 to TRBJ2-7, with no clear D. V shed 6 bases and J shed 0 bases, with 9 bases lying between them. This CDR3 spans 13 amino acids. Germline loops: CDR1 MNHEY, CDR2 SMNVEV (reference sequence). CDR3 in DNA: TGTGCCAGCAGCCCAGCTAGCTCCTACGAGCAGTACTTC. Its translation is CASSPASSYEQYF.

The chain employs TRBV6-4 and TRBJ2-1; D possibly corresponds to TRBD2 (6 bases). V shed 3 bases and J shed 0 bases, with 9 bases lying between them. Germline CDR1 reads MRHNA; CDR2 reads SNTAGT. The CDR3 extends over 15 amino acids. CDR3 DNA sequence: TGTGCCAGCAGTGAAGGAGCGGGCTCCTACAATGAGCAGTTCTTC. Translating it yields CASSEGAGSYNEQFF.

This clone was counted a few times. V gene TRBV12-5 combines with J gene TRBJ2-1; no definite D call. The V end lost 1 base, the J end lost 0 bases, and 4 bases lay between the germline ends. There are 14 residues in the CDR3. CDR1 LGHNT and CDR2 FRNRAP come from the germline V gene. The chain's CDR3 is CASGLESSYNEQFF. DNA of the CDR3: TGTGCTAGTGGTTTGGAGAGCTCCTACAATGAGCAGTTCTTC.

The V call is TRBV30, the J call TRBJ2-7; a possible D gene is TRBD2 (5 bases). Germline assignment: CDR1 GTSNPN and CDR2 SVGIG (reference sequence). The CDR3 is 12 amino acids. The V end was cut by 4 bases, the J end by 1 base, with 8 bases between. CDR3 protein: CAWISDSYEQYF. CDR3 bases: TGTGCCTGGATTAGCGATTCCTACGAGCAGTACTTC.

This chain uses TRBV5-1 with TRBJ2-3; 9 bases line up with TRBD2. The CDR3 contains 16 residues. Germline CDR1 is SGHRS and CDR2 is YFSETQ. V trimming: 3 bases; J trimming: 5 bases; junction bases outside the gene matches: 10. This chain's CDR3 is CASSYRLAEEGDTQYF. Written as DNA, the CDR3 is TGCGCCAGCAGCTACAGACTAGCGGAGGAGGGAGATACGCAGTATTTT.

This sequence joins TRBV6-6 and TRBJ2-3, with 7 bases identical to TRBD2. CDR3 length: 15 amino acids. V dropped 4 bases and J dropped 5; count of bases not matched to a gene: 9. CDR1 is MNHNY and CDR2 is SVGAGI in the germline V gene (reference sequence). CDR3 loop: CASSSPASGGDTQYF. The CDR3 bases are TGTGCCAGCAGTTCACCGGCTAGCGGAGGAGATACGCAGTATTTT.

On this clone: The DNA is left out, because the CDR3 cannot be placed on it with certainty; the CDR3 is given as TCRdb lists it. This chain joins TRBV5-6 and TRBJ1-1. The CDR3 spans 17 residues, counting both ends. The germline CDR1 and CDR2 sequences are SGHDT and YYEEEE. CDR3 sequence reads: CASKFGEGRGYATEAFF.

This clone is a singleton in its sample. The chain is built from TRBV30 and TRBJ2-5; D gene ambiguous. CDR1 and CDR2 from the germline V gene are GTSNPN and SVGIG (reference sequence). The CDR3 consists of 13 residues. V was pared by 0 bases and J by 2 bases, with 7 bases between. Here the CDR3 DNA reads TGTGCCTGGAGTGTAACCCAGCAAGAGACCCAGTACTTC. Residues: CAWSVTQQETQYF.

This clone is a singleton in its sample. The V call is TRBV28, the J call TRBJ1-4, with no clear D. Germline CDR1 reads MDHEN; CDR2 reads SYDVKM. CDR3 length: 17 residues. V dropped 2 bases and J dropped 6 bases, with 19 bases sitting between them. In DNA, the CDR3 is TGTGCCAGCAGTTTAAAGTTTGGAGGGTGGGGAGATGAAAAACTGTTTTTT. It yields the protein CASSLKFGGWGDEKLFF.

The V gene is TRBV7-6, the J gene TRBJ2-7; D perhaps matches TRBD1 (5 bases). Trimming stripped 1 base from V and 4 bases from J, with 17 bases between. This CDR3 contains 16 residues. Germline V gene lookup returns CDR1 SGHVS and CDR2 FNYEAQ. This CDR3 reads CASSLGAQGQHYEQYF. The CDR3 DNA follows: TGTGCCAGCAGCTTAGGAGCGCAGGGCCAACATTACGAGCAGTACTTC. The full variable domain, with the rest looked up from reference TRBV7-6 and TRBJ2-7, is GAGVSQSPRYKVTKRGQDVALRCDPISGHVSLYWYRQALGQGPEFLTYFNYEAQQDKSGLPNDRFSAERPEGSISTLTIQRTEQRDSAMYRCASSLGAQGQHYEQYFGPGTRLTVT.